This T cell receptor (beta chain) originates from a study of T-cell memory formation after mild COVID-19. As for the study in general: There were largely donor-specific TCR clusters. Study observations and caveats: A second wave expanding day 15 to 37 was CD4+-biased; contracting clones were balanced. Of the contracting clones, CD4+ ones lay mainly in CM and EM, and CD8+ ones in EMRA.

TCR alpha and TCR beta cDNA libraries with sample barcodes and UMIs came from 5'RACE using constant-segment primers. TCRdb fed the 5' RACE reads into MiXCR, producing one record per CDR3 protein. The sample comprises fewer than 60,000 distinct CDR3 sequences, 9.5% to 15% of which are singletons, and about 24% rests with the top ten. The CDR3 extends over 12 amino acids. CDR1 LGHDT and CDR2 YNNKEL come from the germline V gene (reference sequence). Trimming stripped 4 bases from V and 7 bases from J, with 8 bases between. This clonotype was seen only a few times. Its antigen remains unknown. Specimen: PBMCs or a T cell subset sorted from them (not recorded which). The receptor was derived from a man between 18 and 29 years old who had mild COVID-19 (a few samples of this study predate the infection). Cell type and time point are not known. The rearrangement joins TRBV3-1 to TRBJ1-5; D remains ambiguous. Here the CDR3 reads CASSLVGQPQHF. CDR3 in DNA: TGTGCCAGCAGCCTAGTAGGACAGCCCCAGCATTTT.